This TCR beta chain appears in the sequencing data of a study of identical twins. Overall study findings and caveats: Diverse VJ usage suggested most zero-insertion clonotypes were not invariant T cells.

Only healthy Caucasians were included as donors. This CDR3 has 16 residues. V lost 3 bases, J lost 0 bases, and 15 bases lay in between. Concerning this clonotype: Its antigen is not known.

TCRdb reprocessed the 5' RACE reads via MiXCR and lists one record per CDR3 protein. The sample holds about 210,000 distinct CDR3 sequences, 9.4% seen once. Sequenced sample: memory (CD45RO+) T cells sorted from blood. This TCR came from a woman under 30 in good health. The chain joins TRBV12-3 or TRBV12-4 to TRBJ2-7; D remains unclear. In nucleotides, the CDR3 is TGTGCCAGCAGTTTTTCACTGGACGGCAGCTCCTACGAGCAGTACTTC. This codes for CASSFSLDGSSYEQYF.